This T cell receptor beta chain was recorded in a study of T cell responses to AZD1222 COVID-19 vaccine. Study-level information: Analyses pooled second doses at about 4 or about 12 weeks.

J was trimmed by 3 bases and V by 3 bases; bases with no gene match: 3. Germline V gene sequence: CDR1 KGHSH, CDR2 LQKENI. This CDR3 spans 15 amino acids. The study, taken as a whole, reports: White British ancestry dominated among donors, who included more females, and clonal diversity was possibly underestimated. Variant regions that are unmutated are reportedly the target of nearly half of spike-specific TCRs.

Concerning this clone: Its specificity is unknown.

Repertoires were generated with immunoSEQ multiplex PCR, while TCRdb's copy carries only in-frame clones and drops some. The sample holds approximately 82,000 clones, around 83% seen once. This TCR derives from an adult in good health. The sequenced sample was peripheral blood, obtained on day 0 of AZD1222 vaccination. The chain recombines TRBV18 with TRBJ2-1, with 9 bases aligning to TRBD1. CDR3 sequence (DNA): TGTGCCAGCTCACCGCGGACAGGGGACTACAATGAGCAGTTCTTC. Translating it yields CASSPRTGDYNEQFF.